The 7 T cell receptor beta chains given below trace back to one sample, sequenced in a study of CD8 T cells in ankylosing spondylitis. TCRdb re-called the 5' RACE reads through MiXCR, storing one row per CDR3 protein. This table has under 200,000 distinct CDR3 sequences, 9.8% appearing once. Sequenced: blood, either unsorted or a sorted T cell fraction (not recorded which). The receptors stem from a female donor with ankylosing spondylitis or in good health (not recorded which).

In this sample, this clonotype turned up many times. The J gene is TRBJ2-2, the V gene TRBV27, with D tentatively TRBD2 (6 bases). The CDR3 runs to 15 residues. V lost 1 base, J lost 4 bases, and 10 bases lay in between. Germline values: CDR1 MNHEY, CDR2 SMNVEV (reference sequence). The CDR3 loop reads CASSLYGRGTGELFF. The CDR3 bases are TGTGCCAGCAGTTTATACGGGAGAGGCACCGGGGAGCTGTTTTTT.

Many counts were recorded for this clonotype. The gene calls are TRBV15 and TRBJ2-1, with 10 nucleotides matching TRBD2. Germline CDR1 and CDR2: LNHNV and YYDKDF (reference sequence). V was pared by 0 bases and J by 5 bases, with 7 bases of the junction left unmatched. CDR3 length: 17 amino acids. CDR3 residues: CATSRDPLAGVNNEQFF. CDR3 sequence (DNA): TGTGCCACCAGCAGAGACCCTCTAGCGGGAGTAAACAATGAGCAGTTCTTC.

This clonotype was detected many times. This CDR3 reads CASSFQSYEQYF. The CDR3, as DNA: TGTGCCAGCAGTTTTCAAAGCTACGAGCAGTACTTC. This chain uses TRBV12-3 or TRBV12-4 with TRBJ2-7; no definite D call. The CDR3 loop spans 12 amino acids. Trimming took 3 bases from V and 3 from J, leaving 6 bases between them.

This clonotype was counted only a few times. V is TRBV9 and J is TRBJ1-2; D not certain. Germline V CDR1 and CDR2: SGDLS, YYNGEE. The V end was cut by 0 bases, the J end by 0 bases, with 9 bases between. This CDR3 region has 15 residues. CDR3 sequence: CASSVASRSNYGYTF. The CDR3 DNA is TGTGCCAGCAGCGTAGCAAGCCGTTCTAACTATGGCTACACCTTC.

This clonotype was detected many times. The rearrangement joins TRBV25-1 to TRBJ1-5; D not certain. CDR1 and CDR2 from the germline V gene are MGHDK and SYGVNS. This CDR3 spans 17 amino acids. Trimming cost V 4 bases and J 4 bases, with 20 bases left between them. The CDR3 nucleotides read TGTGCCAGCAGTGCGATCGGGGTCCATCTAGGAAATCAGCCCCAGCATTTT. Amino acid sequence: CASSAIGVHLGNQPQHF.

The V gene is TRBV9, the J gene TRBJ2-7; 8 bases agree with TRBD2. The CDR3 totals 15 residues. Unmatched junction bases numbered 5, after V lost 3 bases and J lost 0 bases. CDR1 and CDR2 (germline): SGDLS, YYNGEE. The CDR3 coding sequence is TGTGCCAGCAGCGCCCGGGGGGGGTTCTCCTACGAGCAGTACTTC. Translating it yields CASSARGGFSYEQYF.

The CDR3 region is CASSLRLAGPNTGELFF. The CDR3 region has the DNA TGTGCCAGCAGTCTCCGGCTAGCGGGACCTAACACCGGGGAGCTGTTTTTT. The chain employs TRBV28 and TRBJ2-2, with TRBD2 matching over 9 bases. The junction had 9 bases not matched to a gene; V was cut back by 5 bases and J by 2 bases. This CDR3 spans 17 amino acids. CDR1 and CDR2 (germline): MDHEN, SYDVKM.